A selection of T cell receptor beta chains follows, all from one sample in a study of shared clonotypes between healthy human individuals. Only in-frame clones appear in the TCRdb table, and some are missing; sequencing was by immunoSEQ multiplex PCR. The sample contains a few hundred thousand clones, about 97% of which appear only once. Sequences were obtained from naive CD4+ T cells sorted from blood. The receptors originated from a woman in her 30s in good health. The CDR3 runs from the conserved cysteine through the conserved F or W. D genes are given only for firm matches.

V gene: TRBV5-1; J gene: TRBJ2-6; D gene: NA; CDR3 protein: CASSLEGSSGANVLTF
V gene: TRBV5-1; J gene: TRBJ1-2; D gene: NA; CDR3 protein: CASSSGFGETYGYTF
V gene: TRBV14; J gene: TRBJ2-1; D gene: NA; CDR3 protein: CASSQVAVVGYNEQFF
V gene: TRBV23-1; J gene: TRBJ1-2; D gene: NA; CDR3 protein: CASSQARRYHYGYTF
V gene: TRBV5-1; J gene: TRBJ2-5; D gene: NA; CDR3 protein: CASSFAGTQETQYF
V gene: TRBV11-2; J gene: TRBJ2-2; D gene: NA; CDR3 protein: CASSLEGLNTGELFF
V gene: TRBV28; J gene: TRBJ2-5; D gene: NA; CDR3 protein: CASTSGVLVETQYF
V gene: TRBV2; J gene: TRBJ2-7; D gene: TRBD2; CDR3 protein: CASSVASGRASDEQYF
V gene: TRBV5-1; J gene: TRBJ1-1; D gene: NA; CDR3 protein: CASSFHYSTEAFF
V gene: TRBV11-2; J gene: TRBJ1-2; D gene: NA; CDR3 protein: CASSLGDRTSSLYGYTF
V gene: TRBV28; J gene: TRBJ1-1; D gene: NA; CDR3 protein: CASITNTEAFF
V gene: TRBV2; J gene: TRBJ2-1; D gene: NA; CDR3 protein: CASSPLVKRSGEQFF
V gene: TRBV28; J gene: TRBJ1-5; D gene: NA; CDR3 protein: CASSLGQGGPHF
V gene: TRBV5-1; J gene: TRBJ1-2; D gene: NA; CDR3 protein: CASSLAAGSRGYTF
V gene: TRBV27; J gene: TRBJ1-1; D gene: NA; CDR3 protein: CASSFRFWGLTEAFF
V gene: TRBV5-1; J gene: TRBJ2-3; D gene: NA; CDR3 protein: CASSPRPGTDTQYF
V gene: TRBV7-8; J gene: TRBJ2-5; D gene: NA; CDR3 protein: CASSPLRETQYF
V gene: TRBV5-1; J gene: TRBJ1-1; D gene: TRBD1; CDR3 protein: CASSLGTGAPAFF
V gene: TRBV7-8; J gene: TRBJ1-1; D gene: NA; CDR3 protein: CASSFTTRKMNTEAFF
V gene: TRBV5-5; J gene: TRBJ1-5; D gene: NA; CDR3 protein: CASSFRSGVSQPQHF
V gene: TRBV11-2; J gene: TRBJ1-2; D gene: NA; CDR3 protein: CASSFLTEAYGYTF
V gene: TRBV4-1; J gene: TRBJ1-2; D gene: NA; CDR3 protein: CASSRNPTGTTNYGYTF
V gene: TRBV28; J gene: TRBJ1-2; D gene: TRBD1; CDR3 protein: CASRTLGQGRASTF
V gene: TRBV2; J gene: TRBJ1-2; D gene: TRBD1; CDR3 protein: CASRGQGVDYGYTF
V gene: TRBV6-5; J gene: TRBJ1-2; D gene: TRBD1; CDR3 protein: CASSYSSEGASGGYTF
V gene: TRBV20-1; J gene: TRBJ1-2; D gene: NA; CDR3 protein: CSAMRAGYTF
V gene: TRBV5-6; J gene: TRBJ1-4; D gene: NA; CDR3 protein: CASSPRAVATNEKLFF
V gene: TRBV28; J gene: TRBJ2-3; D gene: NA; CDR3 protein: CASSQNTDTQYF
V gene: TRBV6-5; J gene: TRBJ2-1; D gene: NA; CDR3 protein: CASSYLTALKDEQFF
V gene: TRBV5-1; J gene: TRBJ2-3; D gene: TRBD2; CDR3 protein: CASSFGLAGGPDTQYF
V gene: TRBV19; J gene: TRBJ2-7; D gene: NA; CDR3 protein: CASSIEELAKKYF
V gene: TRBV27; J gene: TRBJ1-4; D gene: TRBD1; CDR3 protein: CASSSSGTGYIEKLFF
V gene: TRBV5-1; J gene: TRBJ1-2; D gene: NA; CDR3 protein: CASSLVQRDGYTF
V gene: TRBV4-1; J gene: TRBJ2-1; D gene: TRBD1; CDR3 protein: CASSQTPFRDRTNEQFF
V gene: TRBV6-5; J gene: TRBJ1-2; D gene: NA; CDR3 protein: CASTVGGNYGYTF
V gene: TRBV27; J gene: TRBJ2-2; D gene: TRBD2; CDR3 protein: CASSRGGSYTGELFF
V gene: TRBV28; J gene: TRBJ2-7; D gene: NA; CDR3 protein: CATINGYEQYF
V gene: TRBV18; J gene: TRBJ2-1; D gene: TRBD2; CDR3 protein: CASSPRGLADNNEQFF
V gene: TRBV29-1; J gene: TRBJ2-7; D gene: NA; CDR3 protein: CSVVSPQAGSSYEQYF
V gene: TRBV28; J gene: TRBJ2-7; D gene: NA; CDR3 protein: CASTASSEQYF
V gene: TRBV5-1; J gene: TRBJ2-2; D gene: TRBD2; CDR3 protein: CASSVTSGRSANTGELFF
V gene: TRBV7-8; J gene: NA; D gene: NA; CDR3 protein: CASSLGWQGYYEQYF
V gene: TRBV27; J gene: TRBJ2-7; D gene: TRBD1; CDR3 protein: CASRRTGRSYEQYF
V gene: TRBV5-1; J gene: TRBJ2-1; D gene: TRBD2; CDR3 protein: CASTLAGSYYNEQFF
V gene: TRBV15; J gene: TRBJ1-4; D gene: NA; CDR3 protein: CATSREAKSGEKLFF
V gene: TRBV28; J gene: TRBJ2-7; D gene: TRBD2; CDR3 protein: CASSLHSGRGEQYF
V gene: TRBV5-1; J gene: TRBJ2-1; D gene: TRBD2; CDR3 protein: CASSVSGSLYNEQFF
V gene: TRBV19; J gene: TRBJ2-1; D gene: TRBD2; CDR3 protein: CASSPTSASDEQFF
V gene: TRBV19; J gene: TRBJ2-7; D gene: NA; CDR3 protein: CASSRGRRGSEQYF
V gene: TRBV9; J gene: TRBJ2-2; D gene: TRBD2; CDR3 protein: CASSFRLAQNTGELFF
V gene: TRBV9; J gene: TRBJ1-2; D gene: NA; CDR3 protein: CASSVEQTSHYGYTF
V gene: TRBV28; J gene: TRBJ1-2; D gene: NA; CDR3 protein: CASSFEGAYLSPATF
V gene: TRBV28; J gene: TRBJ1-1; D gene: NA; CDR3 protein: CASSLKGIEAFF
V gene: TRBV2; J gene: TRBJ2-5; D gene: NA; CDR3 protein: CASSEGTVQETQYF
V gene: TRBV18; J gene: TRBJ1-2; D gene: NA; CDR3 protein: CASSPSDGDYGYTF